This TCR beta chain is from a study of T cells in Graves' hyperthyroidism and ophthalmopathy (dated by TCRdb to between 2018 and 2021). A note on the overall study: Peripheral blood was collected at initial diagnosis, before any treatment. An independent validation cohort of 18 to 20 hyperthyroidism patients and 15 or so patients who later progressed to ophthalmopathy tested prospective prediction of ophthalmopathy. In several Graves' hyperthyroidism patients, the study also compared T-cell repertoires from thyroid tissue with T-cell repertoires from blood. To identify TCR V-J signatures that set the groups apart, the researchers used a discovery cohort of about a hundred patients, made up of some 41 with Graves' ophthalmopathy and about 59 with stable Graves' hyperthyroidism. For training and testing, the 100 or so patients in the discovery cohort were randomly divided in a 7:3 ratio. TCR Vbeta CDR3 sequencing of some 140 peripheral blood samples (over 40 ophthalmopathy, under 80 hyperthyroidism and approximately 17 progressor patients) is reported in the paper. Following sampling, methimazole starting at 30 mg daily was given to hyperthyroidism patients, and high-dose intravenous methylprednisolone was given to ophthalmopathy patients.

A patient counted as having stable Graves' hyperthyroidism if no progression to ophthalmopathy occurred over 18 months of follow-up. Hyperthyroidism patients were newly diagnosed, had a disease duration of under 2 months, and were aged 18 to 65 years. Any patient with an uncontrolled infection, another autoimmune disease, pregnancy or lactation was excluded. Diagnoses were established on the basis of clinical symptoms, serum thyroxine and TRAb, thyroid ultrasound, and orbital computed tomography. PBMCs were separated from 8 to 10 ml of fresh peripheral blood using Ficoll-Paque density gradient centrifugation. Total RNA was extracted using Trizol reagent, and RNA quality was assessed on an Agilent 2100 Bioanalyzer. Worth noting for this clonotype: Its antigen target is currently unknown. No base quality information exists; no much larger clone differs at one position.

Looking up the germline V gene yields CDR1 MNHNS and CDR2 SASEGT. V sheds 5 bases and J sheds 7 bases, leaving 17 bases between their ends. The CDR3 starts with the cysteine, ends with the phenylalanine, and has 15 residues. CDR3 DNA only is kept here, 45 bases in frame from base 1. Beyond this particular receptor, the publication reports: In validation, progression to ophthalmopathy was predicted by the model with 70.59% sensitivity and 72% to 85% specificity, a median of 6.5 months before onset. In cross-validation, a model built on a 13 V-J signature told ophthalmopathy apart from stable hyperthyroidism with roughly 87% sensitivity and approximately 81% specificity, and in testing the same model reached 80%/75%. Most expanded thyroid clonotypes (frequency above 0.001) were also found in blood, which suggests that blood repertoires may mirror thyroid immune responses. Sample size was not statistically predetermined, and blinding of investigators to group allocation was not performed.

Amplification of TCR beta CDR3 regions was carried out from RNA transcripts. The first round of RT-PCR for the TCR CDR3 was performed with the HTBI primer set and the Qiagen OneStep RT-PCR kit. Libraries were constructed in a second round of multiplex PCR, after which size selection and purification were carried out. The libraries were sequenced on an Illumina HiSeq2000 using paired-end 100 bp reads. The paper's processing steps were these. Raw data were processed with SOAPnuke, discarding reads with adapters, uncalled bases, mean Phred below 15, or no exact constant-primer or identifier match. COPE v1.2.5 was used to merge high-quality paired reads, and clonotypes were defined as unique nucleotide sequences. Clonotypes were aligned to IMGT TRBV, TRBD and TRBJ reference segments using MiTCR v1.1. Analysis was restricted to V-J combinations with a frequency above 0.0001, which covered just over 98% of repertoires. The TCS score was defined as the ratio of F50 (clonal expansion) to E x V (chaos), calculated using BLOSUM62-based TCRdist between CDR3 peptides within each V-J. Welch's t-statistics and random forest reduced roughly 500 V-J features to roughly 13, which were used in a naive Bayes classifier (R e1071). The public sequencing data were trimmed at Q25 with fastp and processed into clonotypes with MiXCR by TCRdb, which kept only in-frame beta chains. Rows merge per CDR3 protein into single entries with the most common DNA and genes. None of the V and J calls come from the authors' own analysis; TCRdb made them. Within this sample are fewer than 900,000 distinct CDR3 sequences, with around 17% of them counted one time only. The ten largest account for around 7.7% of the sample.

The receptor chain draws on TRBV6-1 and TRBJ1-4; no D gene is confidently identified. The receptor was derived from a man between 18 and 35 years old with Graves' hyperthyroidism. Sequencing was carried out using blood. For the CDR3, the sequence is CASSIRTSPGEKLFF. The bases are TGTGCCAGCAGTATCCGGACGAGCCCGGGTGAAAAACTGTTTTTT.